The source of this T cell receptor beta chain is a study of blood T cell repertoires in COVID-19 (dated by TCRdb to 2018 to 2021). Regarding the study in general: The collaborator samples originated in the United States, Italy and Spain and spanned the acute and convalescent phases of COVID-19. The prospective study material was composed of cDNA or gDNA derived from T cells, B-cell-depleted T cells, or PBMCs. The dataset comprised deeply sampled blood TCRbeta repertoires from subjects exposed to, actively infected with, or recovered from COVID-19. The repertoires were released in a freely available public database intended as a resource for research on the immune response to SARS-CoV-2. Samples came from the ongoing ImmuneRACE study (first 160 participants) plus 1,254 subjects from 6 global collaborators. The sample metadata nearly always contained a de-identified subject ID, COVID-19 status, age in years and sex. Where available, HLA class I and class II types were taken from metadata supplied by the sample provider and were not determined by assay-based typing.

The immunoSEQ Assay, a bias-controlled multiplex PCR, was used to amplify TCRbeta CDR3 regions from genomic DNA. The original pipeline was this. Within the assay, amplification of reference gene primers was used to estimate how many nucleated cells each sample contained. To quantify the absolute abundance of each unique TCRbeta CDR3 rearrangement, sequence reads were collapsed and filtered. Productive Simpson clonality was computed per sample as the square root of Simpson's diversity index over productive rearrangements. Sourced from immuneACCESS, this table was stored by TCRdb with only in-frame sequences that have V and J called. A share of the clones is absent; for the studies checked, an unresolved V gene accounts for under half, and the remainder has no known explanation. From that table come the V and J calls and clone size; the DNA was used to work out D and trimming. This sample lists 450,000 or so clones; roughly 90% were detected once. The leading ten clones occupy 0.8% to 0.85% of the sample.

At one collaborating source in Seattle, patients were enrolled during active infection and were followed longitudinally through the course of disease. Collaborating institutions collected whole blood in K2EDTA tubes following their own protocols. Collaborator samples were shipped for TCRbeta analysis as frozen whole blood, isolated PBMCs, or DNA extracted from either sample type. Points on this clone: The antigen this receptor binds is unknown. No quality values exist for individual bases; no much larger clone is one base distant.

Beyond this particular receptor, the publication reports: The amount of clinical and demographic metadata varied by source and participant and was provided uncurated.

The CDR3 starts with the cysteine, ends with the phenylalanine, and has 18 residues. Only the CDR3 DNA stays, 54 bases, in frame from base 1. Trimming removed 0 bases from V and 2 bases from J; the gene matches leave 10 bases unexplained. The germline V gene supplies CDR1 SGDLS and CDR2 YYNGEE. The receptor comes from a man younger than 30 with COVID-19, enrolled during active disease. Sequenced: peripheral blood. The chain links TRBV9 with TRBJ2-3, with 9 central nucleotides matching TRBD2. The CDR3 corresponds to CASSVASARGGPTDTQYF. DNA sequence: TGTGCCAGCAGCGTAGCCTCGGCGCGGGGGGGACCCACAGATACGCAGTATTTT.